Here is one TCR beta chain with its context. Generated by immunoSEQ multiplex PCR, the TCRdb table keeps only in-frame clones and is missing some. The sample lists 350,000 to 450,000 clones, less than 85% occurring once. The sample is drawn from a study of blood T cell repertoires in COVID-19. Across the whole study: From T cells, B-cell-depleted T cells, or PBMCs came the material, which was cDNA or gDNA.

The sample was peripheral blood. This sequence was found in a woman aged 18-35 years with acute or convalescent COVID-19.

The CDR3 is CASGSAASGGGAYNEQFF. The CDR3 nucleotides read TGTGCTAGTGGTTCAGCGGCTAGCGGGGGAGGCGCCTACAATGAGCAGTTCTTC. V and J are TRBV12-5 and TRBJ2-1; TRBD2 matches at 10 bases. Germline V lookup: CDR1 LGHNT, CDR2 FRNRAP. The CDR3 totals 18 residues. With V trimmed by 4 bases and J by 2 bases, 11 bases remained unmatched. The entire variable domain, with the rest obtained from reference TRBV12-5 and TRBJ2-1, is as follows: DARVTQTPRHKVTEMGQEVTMRCQPILGHNTVFWYRQTMMQGLELLAYFRNRAPLDDSGMPKDRFSAEMPDATLATLKIQPSEPRDSAVYFCASGSAASGGGAYNEQFFGPGTRLTVL.